Below are 25 T cell receptor beta chains sequenced from a single sample in a study of T cell responses to AZD1222 COVID-19 vaccine. The data were produced by immunoSEQ multiplex PCR, yet TCRdb's version contains in-frame clones alone and is incomplete. The sample includes around 190,000 clones, about 91% of them seen just once. This specimen was peripheral blood, taken on day 0 of AZD1222 vaccination. The receptors derive from an adult in good health.

This sequence joins TRBV5-8 and TRBJ1-6; 11 bases line up with TRBD1. CDR3 length equals 15 residues. J gave up 6 bases and V 4 bases, and 3 bases lay outside the gene matches. Per germline, CDR1 SGHTS and CDR2 YDEGEE. The CDR3 DNA follows: TGTGCCAGCAGCATTGGGACAGGGGGTAATTCACCCCTCCACTTT. This codes for CASSIGTGGNSPLHF.

The J gene is TRBJ2-1, the V gene TRBV27, with TRBD2 matching 9 bases. V trimming: 2 bases; J trimming: 8 bases; junction bases outside the gene matches: 10. CDR3 size: 16 residues. The germline gives CDR1 MNHEY, CDR2 SMNVEV (reference sequence). The chain's CDR3 is CASSLIAGGPVDEQFF. The CDR3 DNA follows: TGTGCCAGCAGTTTAATTGCGGGGGGGCCTGTCGATGAGCAGTTCTTC.

The genes are TRBV7-8 and TRBJ1-5; 9 bases are a match to TRBD1. Looked up from germline, CDR1 is SGHVS and CDR2 is FQNEAQ. There are 16 residues in the CDR3. V trimming: 5 bases; J trimming: 1 base; junction bases outside the gene matches: 6. CDR3 amino acids: CASSRGTGLSNQPQHF. The CDR3 DNA sequence: TGTGCCAGCAGCCGAGGGACAGGGTTGAGCAATCAGCCCCAGCATTTT.

This chain uses TRBV5-6 with TRBJ2-3, with D uncertain. The CDR3 sequence is 12 residues long. V dropped 1 base and J dropped 6 bases, with 6 bases sitting between them. Germline CDR1 and CDR2: SGHDT and YYEEEE. The CDR3 nucleotides read TGTGCCAGCAGCTTGAGGCTCGATACGCAGTATTTT. Encoded protein: CASSLRLDTQYF.

J is TRBJ2-1 and V is TRBV9; 8 bases match TRBD2. The CDR3 consists of 16 residues. CDR1 is SGDLS and CDR2 is YYNGEE in the germline V gene. V shed 1 base, J shed 8 bases, and the junction held 11 bases outside the gene matches. The CDR3 coding sequence is TGTGCCAGCAGCGTAAAGGGGAGACTAGCGTTCGATGAGCAGTTCTTC. Its translation is CASSVKGRLAFDEQFF.

J is TRBJ2-3 and V is TRBV24-1; D unresolved. The CDR3 covers 12 residues. V shed 7 bases and J shed 0 bases, with 4 bases lying between them. Germline CDR1 and CDR2: KGHDR and SFDVKD. CDR3 nucleotide sequence: TGTGCCACCAGCCAGAGCACAGATACGCAGTATTTT. As protein: CATSQSTDTQYF.

The gene calls are TRBV7-6 and TRBJ1-2; TRBD1 agrees at 10 bases. J gave up 8 bases and V 4 bases, and 10 bases lay outside the gene matches. The length of the CDR3 is 15 residues. CDR1 is SGHVS, CDR2 FNYEAQ, per germline. Here the CDR3 DNA reads TGTGCCAGCAGCTCCACTCGAGGGGGACAGGGGGGCTACACCTTC. Residues: CASSSTRGGQGGYTF.

This sequence joins TRBV4-1 and TRBJ2-3; D gene ambiguous. Trimming cost V 1 base and J 3 bases, with 5 bases left between them. The germline V gene encodes CDR1 MGHRA and CDR2 YSYEKL. The CDR3 contains 13 residues. The chain's CDR3 is CASSQVGTDTQYF. As DNA, the CDR3 is TGCGCCAGCAGCCAAGTGGGTACAGATACGCAGTATTTT.

This clone was detected once. V is TRBV28 and J is TRBJ1-4, with D possibly matching TRBD1 (6 bases). The CDR3 has 14 residues. The V gene lost 3 bases and the J gene lost 2 bases, with 7 bases spanning the gap. Per the germline V gene, CDR1 is MDHEN and CDR2 is SYDVKM. CDR3 coding DNA: TGTGCCAGCAGTTTGAGGGGGACTAATGAAAAACTGTTTTTT. This translates into CASSLRGTNEKLFF.

The chain employs TRBV12-3 or TRBV12-4 and TRBJ2-5; D might be TRBD1 or TRBD2, each matching 5 bases. The V end lost 8 bases, the J end lost 5 bases, and 12 bases lay between the germline ends. The CDR3 is 12 amino acids. The CDR3 sequence is CASGTAGETQYF. The CDR3 bases are TGTGCCAGCGGGACCGCCGGGGAGACCCAGTACTTC.

This clone has just a few counts. V and J are TRBV7-3 and TRBJ2-1; 9 nucleotides agree with TRBD1. CDR1 SGHTA and CDR2 FQGTGA come from the germline V gene. V lost 6 bases and J lost 5; bases outside the gene matches: 2. The CDR3 runs 13 residues. The DNA of the CDR3 is TGTGCCAGCAGAGACAGGGGGGACAATGAGCAGTTCTTC. Translated: CASRDRGDNEQFF.

The chain is built from TRBV2 and TRBJ1-1; unclear D gene. CDR1 SNHLY and CDR2 FYNNEI come from the germline V gene. Trimming removed 4 bases at V and 2 bases at J, with 8 bases between. The CDR3 runs to 13 residues. The CDR3 reads CASSVLGNTEAFF. The CDR3 nucleotides read TGTGCCAGCAGTGTGTTGGGAAACACTGAAGCTTTCTTT.

The chain uses TRBV3-1 (or the pseudogene TRBV3-2) and TRBJ2-1, with D maybe TRBD2 (6 bases). Trimming took off 4 bases at V and 5 bases at J, with 18 bases between the two ends. Germline CDR1 reads LGHDT; CDR2 reads YNNKEL (reference sequence). This CDR3 has 16 amino acids. CDR3 in DNA: TGTGCCAGCAGCCTAAGCCGGCGGGAACCCGACAATGAGCAGTTCTTC. This translates into CASSLSRREPDNEQFF.

The V call is TRBV3-1 (or the pseudogene TRBV3-2), the J call TRBJ1-3; D not certain. Germline V gene lookup returns CDR1 LGHDT and CDR2 YNNKEL (reference sequence). There are 14 residues in the CDR3. Trimming shortened V by 3 bases and J by 0 bases, and 6 bases separated the two germline ends. CDR3 in DNA: TGTGCCAGCAGCCAGAAGTCCTCTGGAAACACCATATATTTT. Translating gives CASSQKSSGNTIYF.

This clone came up once. This rearrangement joins TRBV11-3 to TRBJ2-7; TRBD1 is a possible D gene (6 bases). CDR1 and CDR2 from the germline V gene are SGHNT and YENEEA. V shed 5 bases and J shed 4 bases, with 18 bases lying between them. This CDR3 contains 15 residues. DNA for the CDR3: TGTGCCAGCAGCGGACGACAGGACCGGGCTTACGAGCAGTACTTC. This gives the protein CASSGRQDRAYEQYF.

This rearrangement joins TRBV5-1 to TRBJ2-5; 11 bases map to TRBD2. The CDR3 length is 16 residues. J gave up 4 bases and V 0 bases, and 5 bases lay outside the gene matches. The germline V gene has CDR1 SGHRS and CDR2 YFSETQ. This CDR3 is CASSLAGLAGGETQYF. The CDR3 DNA sequence: TGCGCCAGCAGCTTGGCGGGGCTAGCGGGAGGAGAGACCCAGTACTTC.

The CDR3 loop is CASSLEASPHEQFF. The CDR3 bases are TGTGCCAGCAGCTTAGAGGCTAGTCCCCATGAGCAGTTCTTC. This chain joins TRBV7-8 and TRBJ2-1; D remains unclear. CDR1 and CDR2 (germline): SGHVS, FQNEAQ. The V end was cut by 1 base, the J end by 8 bases, with 12 bases between. CDR3 length: 14 amino acids.

The chain is built from TRBV6-2 or TRBV6-3 and TRBJ1-2, with D maybe TRBD1 (6 bases). Germline V gene lookup returns CDR1 MNHEY and CDR2 SVGEGT. V dropped 3 bases and J dropped 5 bases, with 13 bases sitting between them. This CDR3 is 14 amino acids long. Written as DNA, the CDR3 is TGTGCCAGCAGTTATCCTACAGGGTTTTATGGCTACACCTTC. Translating it yields CASSYPTGFYGYTF.

Turning to this clone: Other DNA sequences in the same sample also yield this CDR3. This rearrangement joins TRBV30 to TRBJ1-3; D unresolved. Germline V gene data show CDR1 as GTSNPN and CDR2 as SVGIG (reference sequence). V was pared by 0 bases and J by 4 bases, with 1 base between. The CDR3 runs 11 residues. The CDR3 nucleotides are TGTGCCTGGAGTGTAGGAAACACCATATATTTT. Translation gives CAWSVGNTIYF. Together with reference TRBV30 and TRBJ1-3, the CDR3 gives the full variable domain: SQTIHQWPATLVQPVGSPLSLECTVEGTSNPNLYWYRQAAGRGLQLLFYSVGIGQISSEVPQNLSASRPQDRQFILSSKKLLLSDSGFYLCAWSVGNTIYFGEGSWLTVV.

A remark on this clone: A read error is likely, as this CDR3 ends without the conserved phenylalanine or tryptophan. The limits of the CDR3 on the DNA are not certain, so only TCRdb's listed CDR3 is given. V usage is TRBV6-5 and J usage is TRBJ2-7; TRBD1 was called by the table and not checked on the DNA. CDR1 and CDR2 (germline): MNHEY, SVGAGI. Including both end residues, the CDR3 is 15 amino acids long. CDR3 region: CASRPSTYSGTGLLL.

The rearrangement links TRBV6-5 to TRBJ1-1, with TRBD1 identical over 8 bases. The CDR3 sequence is 15 residues long. Germline V gives CDR1 MNHEY, CDR2 SVGAGI. V shed 4 bases and J 5 bases; nucleotides not matched to a gene: 9. For the CDR3, the DNA is TGTGCCAGCAGTTCGCAGACAGGGGCATGGACTGAAGCTTTCTTT. Encoded protein: CASSSQTGAWTEAFF.

Only a few counts were recorded for this clone. The rearrangement links TRBV5-1 to TRBJ2-1; 14 bases fit TRBD2. CDR1 SGHRS and CDR2 YFSETQ come from the germline V gene. J lost 0 bases, V lost 4 bases, and 9 bases had no gene match. CDR3 length: 19 amino acids. The CDR3 coding sequence is TGCGCCAGCAGCGGGGCCGGGACTAGCGGGGGAAGCTCCTACAATGAGCAGTTCTTC. It encodes CASSGAGTSGGSSYNEQFF.

The chain carries TRBV4-1 and TRBJ1-5, with D possibly being TRBD1 (5 bases). V dropped 5 bases and J dropped 6 bases, with 14 bases sitting between them. CDR3 length: 14 amino acids. Germline values: CDR1 MGHRA, CDR2 YSYEKL. The CDR3, as DNA: TGCGCCAGCAGCTTCGGTAGGGGCGGTCAGCCCCAGCATTTT. Translated: CASSFGRGGQPQHF.

The chain combines TRBV9 with TRBJ2-1, with TRBD2 identical over 7 bases. Trimming took 2 bases from V and 3 from J; bases not matched to a gene: 5. CDR1 is SGDLS and CDR2 is YYNGEE in the germline V gene. This CDR3 is 15 amino acids long. CDR3 region: CASSVDGRYYNEQFF. Written as DNA, the CDR3 is TGTGCCAGCAGCGTTGACGGGAGGTACTACAATGAGCAGTTCTTC.

The V and J genes are TRBV7-3 and TRBJ2-5, with 8 bases identical to TRBD2. Germline trimming cut 5 bases from V and 1 base from J; bases unmatched to any gene: 6. This CDR3 region has 15 residues. Germline CDR1 reads SGHTA; CDR2 reads FQGTGA. For the CDR3, the DNA is TGTGCCAGCAGCGCGGGAGGAACTATCCAAGAGACCCAGTACTTC. It encodes CASSAGGTIQETQYF.